What follows are 22 T cell receptor beta chains derived from one specimen sequenced in a study of OX40 agonist ivuxolimab in advanced cancers. Clones were read by immunoSEQ multiplex PCR, and TCRdb kept only the in-frame ones, dropping some. The table has fewer than 90,000 clones, roughly nine tenths seen once. The material sequenced was CD4+ or CD8+ T cells sorted from blood, taken in a trial of the OX40 agonist ivuxolimab. The receptor set was obtained from an adult with an advanced solid tumor such as melanoma, head and neck, liver or kidney cancer.

This rearrangement joins TRBV7-2 to TRBJ1-5, with 8 bases lining up with TRBD1. The CDR3 is 15 amino acids. V gave up 4 bases and J gave up 11 bases; unmatched junction bases: 13. CDR1 is SGHTA, CDR2 FQGNSA, per germline. CDR3 in DNA: TGTGCCAGCAGCTGGGACAGGACGGCACCCGGGGCCCAGCATTTT. It is translated as CASSWDRTAPGAQHF.

The V gene is TRBV18, the J gene TRBJ2-1, with 9 bases matching TRBD1. After removal of 2 bases from V and 11 bases from J, the junction contained 4 bases not matched to a gene. This CDR3 has 13 amino acids. Per the germline V gene, CDR1 is KGHSH and CDR2 is LQKENI. As DNA, the CDR3 is TGTGCCAGCTCACCAGCTACAGGGGGCAAGCAGTTCTTC. It is translated as CASSPATGGKQFF. Looking up the rest from reference TRBV18 and TRBJ2-1 gives the full variable domain: NAGVMQNPRHLVRRRGQEARLRCSPMKGHSHVYWYRQLPEEGLKFMVYLQKENIIDESGMPKERFSAEFPKEGPSILRIQQVVRGDSAAYFCASSPATGGKQFFGPGTRLTVL.

The chain links TRBV19 to TRBJ1-5; D may be TRBD1 (5 bases). The CDR3 consists of 14 residues. Per germline, CDR1 LNHDA and CDR2 SQIVND (reference sequence). V dropped 1 base and J dropped 6 bases, with 10 bases sitting between them. CDR3 sequence (DNA): TGTGCCAGTAGTATAGGGGGGGATCGTCAGCCCCAGCATTTT. This gives the protein CASSIGGDRQPQHF.

Only a few counts were recorded for this clone. The genes are TRBV4-1 and TRBJ1-1; no firm D call. This CDR3 has 15 amino acids. V was cut by 3 bases and J by 1 base, with 12 bases left in between. Germline V CDR1 and CDR2: MGHRA, YSYEKL. The CDR3 nucleotides read TGCGCCAGCAGCCATCGTCGGGGTACGAACACTGAAGCTTTCTTT. The encoded protein is CASSHRRGTNTEAFF.

The chain employs TRBV19 and TRBJ2-1, with D maybe TRBD1 (7 bases). CDR1 LNHDA and CDR2 SQIVND come from the germline V gene (reference sequence). The CDR3 has 12 residues. Trimming took 5 bases from V and 12 from J, leaving 14 bases between them. The CDR3 DNA reads as TGTGCCAGTAGTCCGACAGGGAGGACGCAGTTCTTC. Its translation: CASSPTGRTQFF.

This chain uses TRBV6-1 with TRBJ1-5; weak D call: TRBD1 (5 bases). The V end was cut by 7 bases, the J end by 2 bases, with 9 bases between. Germline-derived CDR1 and CDR2 are MNHNS and SASEGT. The CDR3 loop spans 13 amino acids. CDR3 loop: CASKGTGNQPQHF. The CDR3, as DNA: TGTGCCAGCAAGGGGACGGGCAATCAGCCCCAGCATTTT.

V and J are TRBV28 and TRBJ2-3, with TRBD2 identical over 7 bases. Germline CDR1 MDHEN, CDR2 SYDVKM. This CDR3 is built from 15 residues. The J segment lost 9 bases and the V segment lost 10 bases, leaving 19 bases of the junction unmatched. Written as DNA, the CDR3 is TGTGCCACCTACGCTGGGGGGGAGCCCACAAGCACGCAGTATTTT. It translates to CATYAGGEPTSTQYF.

This chain connects TRBV30 to TRBJ2-6, with D unresolved. Per the germline V gene, CDR1 is GTSNPN and CDR2 is SVGIG (reference sequence). The V gene lost 3 bases and the J gene lost 4 bases, with 16 bases spanning the gap. This CDR3 spans 16 amino acids. CDR3 sequence: CAWSGTIAAGANVLTF. As DNA, the CDR3 is TGTGCCTGGAGCGGAACCATAGCTGCCGGGGCCAACGTCCTGACTTTC.

V usage is TRBV10-3 and J usage is TRBJ2-3; 9 positions match TRBD2. Losses at the gene ends were 5 bases for V and 4 bases for J; bases not matched to a gene: 7. CDR1 and CDR2 from the germline V gene are ENHRY and SYGVKD. The CDR3 is 15 amino acids. The CDR3 loop reads CAISIAGVNADTQYF. The DNA for the CDR3 is TGTGCCATCAGTATAGCGGGAGTGAATGCAGATACGCAGTATTTT.

The V and J genes are TRBV11-1 and TRBJ1-2, with D unresolved. Deletions cut 5 bases from V and 7 bases from J, with 14 bases between. Germline CDR1 SGHAT, CDR2 FQDESV (reference sequence). CDR3 length: 13 residues. The CDR3 spells CASSRIGVAGYTF. CDR3 DNA sequence: TGTGCCAGCAGCCGCATCGGGGTGGCTGGCTACACCTTC. Complete variable domain (other parts from reference TRBV11-1 and TRBJ1-2): EAEVAQSPRYKITEKSQAVAFWCDPISGHATLYWYRQILGQGPELLVQFQDESVVDDSQLPKDRFSAERLKGVDSTLKIQPAELGDSAMYLCASSRIGVAGYTFGSGTRLTVV.

V usage is TRBV9 and J usage is TRBJ2-7, with D hard to call. Trimming pared 3 bases from V and 5 bases from J, leaving 21 bases between. The CDR3 runs to 16 residues. CDR1 is SGDLS, CDR2 YYNGEE, per germline. CDR3 in amino acids: CASSAGPGGSADEQYF. The CDR3 region has the DNA TGTGCCAGCAGCGCAGGCCCGGGCGGCAGTGCAGACGAGCAGTACTTC.

J is TRBJ2-7 and V is TRBV6-1; D is uncertain. The length of the CDR3 is 14 residues. The germline V and J ends were trimmed by 2 bases and 2 bases, with 10 bases remaining between them. The germline V gene encodes CDR1 MNHNS and CDR2 SASEGT. As DNA, the CDR3 is TGTGCCAGCAGTGAACGAGTAACGCCCTACGAGCAGTACTTC. Protein product: CASSERVTPYEQYF.

The chain uses TRBV6-6 and TRBJ2-7, with 10 bases fitting TRBD1. Trimming at V came to 6 bases and at J to 2 bases, leaving 10 bases not matched to a gene. There are 16 residues in the CDR3. Germline CDR1 MNHNY, CDR2 SVGAGI (reference sequence). CDR3 sequence: CASRYTPGTGAYEQYF. In DNA form, the CDR3 reads TGTGCCAGCAGATACACCCCCGGGACAGGGGCCTACGAGCAGTACTTC.

V and J are TRBV5-1 and TRBJ2-5; the D gene could be TRBD1 or TRBD2 (5 bases each). From germline, CDR1 is SGHRS and CDR2 YFSETQ. The CDR3 has 14 residues. The V end lost 4 bases, the J end lost 5 bases, and 15 bases lay between the germline ends. Written as DNA, the CDR3 is TGCGCCAGCAGCATTATGTCGGGGCAGGAGACCCAGTACTTC. It yields the protein CASSIMSGQETQYF.

The chain recombines TRBV28 with TRBJ2-3; 10 nucleotides agree with TRBD1. V lost 2 bases and J lost 2; bases outside the gene matches: 4. The V gene's germline CDR1 is MDHEN and CDR2 SYDVKM. The CDR3 runs to 16 residues. In DNA form, the CDR3 reads TGTGCCAGCAGTTTAGGACAGGGGGTTACCACAGATACGCAGTATTTT. Translated: CASSLGQGVTTDTQYF.

In DNA form, the CDR3 reads TGTGCCAGCAGTTACTCGGCCGGGACATCCAACTATGGCTACACCTTC. It yields the protein CASSYSAGTSNYGYTF. The rearrangement uses TRBV6-6 and TRBJ1-2; tentative D call: TRBD1 (6 bases). The CDR3 has 16 residues. Germline values: CDR1 MNHNY, CDR2 SVGAGI (reference sequence). The V end lost 0 bases, the J end lost 2 bases, and 13 bases lay between the germline ends.

This sequence joins TRBV20-1 and TRBJ1-3; D uncertain. The CDR3 spans 10 residues. Deletions cut 4 bases from V and 3 bases from J, with 1 base between. Germline CDR1 is DFQATT and CDR2 is SNEGSKA (reference sequence). In DNA, the CDR3 is TGCAGTGCTATTGGAAACACCATATATTTT. Translated, it gives CSAIGNTIYF.

This chain joins TRBV29-1 and TRBJ1-4, with D possibly matching TRBD1 (5 bases). Looked up from germline, CDR1 is SQVTM and CDR2 is ANQGSEA. This CDR3 has 13 amino acids. Trimming took 5 bases from V and 0 from J, leaving 7 bases between them. The CDR3 nucleotides read TGCAGCGTTCGGACAACAACTAATGAAAAACTGTTTTTT. Translation: CSVRTTTNEKLFF.

J is TRBJ2-3 and V is TRBV30, with 10 bases matching TRBD2. The CDR3 sequence is 13 residues long. Germline CDR1 and CDR2: GTSNPN and SVGIG (reference sequence). Trimming removed 4 bases from V and 4 bases from J; junction bases left unmatched: 2. The CDR3 DNA reads as TGTGCCTGGACTAGCGGGAGTGCAGATACGCAGTATTTT. This gives the protein CAWTSGSADTQYF.

This clone was seen just once. CDR3 sequence reads: CASSRPEGGKAFF. The CDR3 bases are TGTGCCAGCAGTCGCCCCGAGGGGGGAAAAGCTTTCTTT. The chain joins TRBV28 to TRBJ1-1, with D maybe TRBD1 (6 bases). The CDR3 is made up of 13 amino acids. Trimming stripped 5 bases from V and 9 bases from J, with 16 bases between. From germline, CDR1 is MDHEN and CDR2 SYDVKM.

This rearrangement joins TRBV5-1 to TRBJ2-2; the D is unclear. Germline V lookup: CDR1 SGHRS, CDR2 YFSETQ. The CDR3 extends over 12 amino acids. The ends were cut back, 3 bases at V and 7 bases at J, with 7 bases in the middle. The CDR3 region is CASSSSGGELFF. In DNA, the CDR3 is TGCGCCAGCAGCTCGTCCGGCGGGGAGCTGTTTTTT.

The chain carries TRBV19 and TRBJ1-5; no clear D. This CDR3 has 13 residues. Looked up from germline, CDR1 is LNHDA and CDR2 is SQIVND (reference sequence). Trimming stripped 5 bases from V and 0 bases from J, with 5 bases between. DNA for the CDR3: TGTGCCAGTAGTGTGACTAGCAATCAGCCCCAGCATTTT. Translating it yields CASSVTSNQPQHF.